The 21 T cell receptor beta chains in this list originate from one sample, sequenced in a study of T cells after yellow fever vaccination. TCRdb reprocessed the 5' RACE reads via MiXCR and lists one record per CDR3 protein. The sample has about 160,000 distinct CDR3 sequences, about 7% seen once. Here the sequenced sample was CD4+ T cells sorted from PBMCs, taken around 5 days after the first yellow fever vaccination. The receptors shown here come from a man younger than 35 who received the YFV17D yellow fever vaccine.

The V call is TRBV4-1, the J call TRBJ1-5; D gene uncertain. Germline V lookup: CDR1 MGHRA, CDR2 YSYEKL. The germline V and J ends were trimmed by 6 bases and 11 bases, with 17 bases remaining between them. The CDR3 runs 13 residues. CDR3 sequence (DNA): TGCGCCAGCAGTCTAGAGGGCGGTCTGGCCCAGCATTTT. Encoded protein: CASSLEGGLAQHF.

As DNA, the CDR3 is TGTGCCAGCAGTTCCTGGGGGGGGGGCGGGGATACGCAGTATTTT. Translated, it gives CASSSWGGGGDTQYF. The rearrangement uses TRBV12-3 or TRBV12-4 and TRBJ2-3, with D maybe TRBD2 (7 bases). V was trimmed by 4 bases and J by 6 bases, leaving 17 bases between them. This CDR3 has 15 amino acids.

The chain employs TRBV4-3 and TRBJ2-5, with D tentatively TRBD1 or TRBD2 (5 bases each). Trimming cost V 1 base and J 1 base, with 13 bases left between them. The CDR3 runs 16 residues. CDR1 is LGHNA, CDR2 YSLEER, per germline. CDR3 sequence reads: CASSQGGRQGQETQYF. In DNA form, the CDR3 reads TGCGCCAGCAGCCAAGGGGGACGGCAGGGCCAAGAGACCCAGTACTTC.

This clonotype was found many times. The V gene is TRBV3-1, the J gene TRBJ1-2, with D possibly TRBD1 on 6 matching bases. This CDR3 is built from 15 residues. Germline CDR1 reads LGHDT; CDR2 reads YNNKEL (reference sequence). V lost 1 base and J lost 2, with 11 bases in between. This CDR3 is CASSQGQGKNYGYTF. CDR3 coding DNA: TGTGCCAGCAGCCAAGGGCAGGGGAAAAACTATGGCTACACCTTC. Full variable domain (outside the CDR3, taken from reference TRBV3-1 and TRBJ1-2): DTAVSQTPKYLVTQMGNDKSIKCEQNLGHDTMYWYKQDSKKFLKIMFSYNNKELIINETVPNRFSPKSPDKAHLNLHINSLELGDSAVYFCASSQGQGKNYGYTFGSGTRLTVV.

This clonotype has a count of ten or more. This rearrangement joins TRBV4-1 to TRBJ2-5; D is unresolved. This CDR3 has 12 amino acids. V shed 0 bases and J shed 5 bases, with 4 bases lying between them. Germline CDR1 MGHRA, CDR2 YSYEKL. Written as DNA, the CDR3 is TGCGCCAGCAGCCAAGATAGGGAGACCCAGTACTTC. It codes for CASSQDRETQYF.

This clonotype was observed many times. The V and J genes are TRBV2 and TRBJ1-1; 7 bases are shared with TRBD1. Trimming removed 4 bases from V and 1 base from J; junction bases left unmatched: 3. The length of the CDR3 is 14 residues. Germline lookup yields CDR1 SNHLY and CDR2 FYNNEI. CDR3 nucleotide sequence: TGTGCCAGCAGTGTCGAGGGGGCGAACACTGAAGCTTTCTTT. Protein sequence: CASSVEGANTEAFF.

Ten or more counts support this clonotype. The rearrangement links TRBV11-1 to TRBJ2-1, with 8 positions matching TRBD2. The CDR3 is 15 residues long. J lost 4 bases, V lost 7 bases, and 9 bases had no gene match. Germline CDR1 SGHAT, CDR2 FQDESV (reference sequence). The CDR3 bases are TGTGCCAGCAACCCTGTAGTAGCGGGGTACAATGAGCAGTTCTTC. Translating it yields CASNPVVAGYNEQFF.

This chain uses TRBV5-1 with TRBJ1-1, with D possibly TRBD1 on 6 matching bases. V gave up 4 bases and J gave up 1 base, with 14 bases separating them. CDR3 length equals 15 residues. Germline V gene sequence: CDR1 SGHRS, CDR2 YFSETQ. The DNA for the CDR3 is TGCGCCAGCAGCCTTGTGGGGGCACAGAACACTGAAGCTTTCTTT. This translates into CASSLVGAQNTEAFF.

This clonotype was recorded many times. The chain joins TRBV2 to TRBJ1-1; D not resolved. CDR3 size: 14 residues. Germline V gives CDR1 SNHLY, CDR2 FYNNEI. With 6 bases removed from V and 0 bases from J, the gap between germline ends came to 11 bases. The CDR3 DNA is TGTGCCAGCAGAGGCAGTGACATGAACACTGAAGCTTTCTTT. It specifies CASRGSDMNTEAFF.

This clonotype has just a few counts. V gene TRBV27 combines with J gene TRBJ2-6; possible D gene TRBD1, 6 bases. CDR1 and CDR2 from the germline V gene are MNHEY and SMNVEV (reference sequence). CDR3 length equals 15 residues. V was trimmed by 5 bases and J by 4 bases, leaving 12 bases between them. The CDR3, as DNA: TGTGCCAGCAGTCCCAGGGGTCTGGGGGCCAACGTCCTGACTTTC. Amino acids: CASSPRGLGANVLTF.

At least ten counts were recorded for this clonotype. The chain combines TRBV11-1 with TRBJ2-1; TRBD2 matches at 8 bases. The CDR3 has 21 residues. Trimming at V came to 6 bases and at J to 0 bases, leaving 22 bases not matched to a gene. CDR1 and CDR2 (germline): SGHAT, FQDESV (reference sequence). The CDR3 protein is CASRSDLPGLVYSGSYNEQFF. CDR3 bases: TGTGCCAGCAGATCAGACTTACCGGGACTAGTATATTCCGGCTCCTACAATGAGCAGTTCTTC.

This clonotype has a count of ten or more. The rearrangement uses TRBV7-9 and TRBJ2-7, with D uncertain. Germline CDR1 is SEHNR and CDR2 is FQNEAQ (reference sequence). The CDR3 spans 14 residues. Trimming removed 8 bases from V and 3 bases from J, with 17 bases in between. In DNA form, the CDR3 reads TGTGCCAGCCGAAGATCCGGTGGCGGCTACGAGCAGTACTTC. Amino acids: CASRRSGGGYEQYF.

The table lists this clonotype with many counts. The gene calls are TRBV4-3 and TRBJ1-2, with D perhaps TRBD1 (5 bases). Germline CDR1 is LGHNA and CDR2 is YSLEER. V lost 2 bases to trimming and J lost 4 bases, with 5 bases between them. This CDR3 spans 12 amino acids. The CDR3 loop reads CASSQQGYGYTF. CDR3 sequence (DNA): TGCGCCAGCAGCCAACAGGGCTATGGCTACACCTTC.

This clonotype has ten or more counts. The chain links TRBV11-2 to TRBJ1-3, with D hard to call. Trimming took 3 bases from V and 0 from J, leaving 6 bases between them. This CDR3 contains 14 residues. Per the germline V gene, CDR1 is SGHAT and CDR2 is FQNNGV. This chain's CDR3 is CASSFGRSGNTIYF. The CDR3 DNA sequence: TGTGCCAGCAGCTTTGGTCGCTCTGGAAACACCATATATTTT.

This clonotype appeared many times. The chain recombines TRBV7-9 with TRBJ1-4; maybe TRBD1 (5 bases). The CDR3 has 12 residues. CDR1 and CDR2 (germline): SEHNR, FQNEAQ (reference sequence). V lost 5 bases, J lost 8 bases, and 9 bases lay in between. Written as DNA, the CDR3 is TGTGCCAGCAGCCCCCAGGGAGAAAAACTGTTTTTT. It yields the protein CASSPQGEKLFF. The complete variable domain, with remaining parts taken from reference TRBV7-9 and TRBJ1-4, reads DTGVSQNPRHKITKRGQNVTFRCDPISEHNRLYWYRQTLGQGPEFLTYFQNEAQLEKSRLLSDRFSAERPKGSFSTLEIQRTEQGDSAMYLCASSPQGEKLFFGSGTQLSVL.

This clonotype was recorded many times. Here the CDR3 DNA reads TGTGCCAGCAGTCAAGACTATAACACAGATACGCAGTATTTT. It is translated as CASSQDYNTDTQYF. V usage is TRBV12-3 or TRBV12-4 and J usage is TRBJ2-3; D might be TRBD2 (5 bases). Trimming took off 5 bases at V and 2 bases at J, with 11 bases between the two ends. This CDR3 has 14 residues.

This clonotype was observed at least ten times. This rearrangement joins TRBV4-1 to TRBJ2-3, with D possibly being TRBD1 (5 bases). The ends were cut back, 6 bases at V and 4 bases at J, with 32 bases in the middle. The CDR3 has 20 residues. The germline V gene encodes CDR1 MGHRA and CDR2 YSYEKL. The DNA for the CDR3 is TGCGCCAGCAGACTAACCCCCCCGACGCGGATCCAGGGTGGCCCAGATACGCAGTATTTT. Translating it yields CASRLTPPTRIQGGPDTQYF.

The chain employs TRBV3-1 and TRBJ1-2; TRBD1 aligns across 9 bases. Germline values: CDR1 LGHDT, CDR2 YNNKEL (reference sequence). The CDR3 is made up of 17 amino acids. The junction had 13 bases not matched to a gene; V was cut back by 4 bases and J by 4 bases. This CDR3 is CASSPDRGPPSFYGYTF. In DNA, the CDR3 is TGTGCCAGCAGCCCGGACAGGGGCCCACCGTCCTTCTATGGCTACACCTTC.

The gene calls are TRBV7-8 and TRBJ2-3; D might be TRBD1 (5 bases). Trimming removed 1 base from V and 6 bases from J, with 17 bases in between. CDR1 is SGHVS, CDR2 FQNEAQ, per germline. The CDR3 is made up of 16 amino acids. The CDR3 region has the DNA TGTGCCAGCAGCTTAGTGCGAGGCAGGGTTTGGGATACGCAGTATTTT. Residues: CASSLVRGRVWDTQYF.

The J gene is TRBJ2-5, the V gene TRBV4-2; 7 nucleotides match TRBD2. Per the germline V gene, CDR1 is LGHNA and CDR2 is YNFKEQ. The CDR3 is 14 residues long. V lost 4 bases, J lost 0 bases, and 2 bases stayed unmatched. CDR3 DNA: TGTGCCAGCAGCCCCGGACTAGACCAAGAGACCCAGTACTTC. Its protein is CASSPGLDQETQYF.

This clonotype was seen only a few times. The genes are TRBV4-3 and TRBJ2-1, with 11 bases that match TRBD2. This CDR3 is built from 16 residues. CDR1 and CDR2 (germline): LGHNA, YSLEER. After removal of 4 bases from V and 6 bases from J, the junction contained 8 bases not matched to a gene. CDR3 DNA sequence: TGCGCCAGCAGCCGCGCTAGCGGGGGGCCCGGCAATGAGCAGTTCTTC. Encoded protein: CASSRASGGPGNEQFF.